A single sample gave rise to the 13 T cell receptor beta chains below, sequenced in a study of blood T cell repertoires in COVID-19. TCRdb keeps only in-frame clones here, not all; method: immunoSEQ multiplex PCR. The sample holds some 80,000 clones, about 80% seen once. Sequencing was done on a sample of peripheral blood. The receptor set was obtained from a woman in her thirties or forties with active or convalescent COVID-19.

The chain joins TRBV29-1 to TRBJ2-5; possible D gene TRBD2, 5 bases. The CDR3 extends over 13 amino acids. Germline V gives CDR1 SQVTM, CDR2 ANQGSEA. V was trimmed by 4 bases and J by 0 bases, leaving 9 bases between them. CDR3: CSVAGTNQETQYF. In DNA, the CDR3 is TGCAGCGTTGCGGGAACGAACCAAGAGACCCAGTACTTC.

The V and J genes are TRBV6-2 or TRBV6-3 and TRBJ2-1; 12 nucleotides align to TRBD2. Losses at the gene ends were 6 bases for V and 10 bases for J; bases not matched to a gene: 16. CDR1 is MNHEY and CDR2 is SVGEGT in the germline V gene. The CDR3 has 17 residues. Written as DNA, the CDR3 is TGTGCCAGCAGCCCTAGCGGGGGGGCTCAGCTCTTCGGGGAGCAGTTCTTC. Its translation: CASSPSGGAQLFGEQFF.

V gene TRBV7-9 combines with J gene TRBJ2-7, with a possible D match to TRBD2 (6 bases). The CDR3 contains 15 residues. Trimming cost V 0 bases and J 2 bases, with 11 bases left between them. Germline values: CDR1 SEHNR, CDR2 FQNEAQ (reference sequence). CDR3: CASSLAGGSPYEQYF. The CDR3 DNA reads as TGTGCCAGCAGCTTAGCGGGGGGATCCCCCTACGAGCAGTACTTC.

The gene calls are TRBV5-1 and TRBJ2-5, with 7 bases identical to TRBD1. The CDR3 runs to 14 residues. From germline, CDR1 is SGHRS and CDR2 YFSETQ. V gave up 4 bases and J gave up 2 bases; unmatched junction bases: 5. The CDR3 protein is CASSTTTGQETQYF. In nucleotides, the CDR3 is TGCGCCAGCAGCACAACGACAGGGCAAGAGACCCAGTACTTC.

In the case of this clone: Other DNA sequences in this specimen translate into the identical CDR3. The rearrangement joins TRBV27 to TRBJ2-1; 11 positions match TRBD2. Trimming cost V 3 bases and J 10 bases; bases outside gene matches: 5. This CDR3 comprises 14 residues. Germline V gene lookup returns CDR1 MNHEY and CDR2 SMNVEV (reference sequence). The CDR3 coding sequence is TGTGCCAGCAGTTTGCTAGCGGGAGGACGAGAGCAGTTCTTC. It specifies CASSLLAGGREQFF.

The chain joins TRBV5-1 to TRBJ2-7; 8 bases match TRBD2. The CDR3 loop spans 15 amino acids. Per germline, CDR1 SGHRS and CDR2 YFSETQ. J was trimmed by 2 bases and V by 0 bases; bases with no gene match: 4. For the CDR3, the DNA is TGCGCCAGCAGCTTGGATGCCGGGGGGGCCTACGAGCAGTACTTC. This codes for CASSLDAGGAYEQYF.

V is TRBV7-2 and J is TRBJ1-6; D ambiguous. Germline V lookup: CDR1 SGHTA, CDR2 FQGNSA. Trimming took 6 bases from V and 7 from J, leaving 10 bases between them. The CDR3 extends over 13 amino acids. The CDR3 nucleotides read TGTGCCAGCAGGGGCCAGGCAAATTCACCCCTCCACTTT. Translated: CASRGQANSPLHF. Full variable domain (outside the CDR3, taken from reference TRBV7-2 and TRBJ1-6): GAGVSQSPSNKVTEKGKDVELRCDPISGHTALYWYRQSLGQGLEFLIYFQGNSAPDKSGLPSDRFSAERTGGSVSTLTIQRTQQEDSAVYLCASRGQANSPLHFGNGTRLTVT.

The chain carries TRBV5-6 and TRBJ1-1; a possible D gene is TRBD1 (5 bases). Between the trimmed V and J ends, which lost 4 bases and 7 bases, there was a span of 8 bases. CDR3 size: 11 residues. Germline lookup yields CDR1 SGHDT and CDR2 YYEEEE. CDR3 DNA sequence: TGTGCCAGCAGCCAGGGATTTGAAGCTTTCTTT. It yields the protein CASSQGFEAFF.

The V gene is TRBV3-1 (or the pseudogene TRBV3-2), the J gene TRBJ1-4; D call uncertain. This CDR3 spans 14 amino acids. V was shortened by 2 bases and J by 4 bases, with 8 bases between the two germline ends. Germline assignment: CDR1 LGHDT and CDR2 YNNKEL (reference sequence). The CDR3 is CASSQQAINEKLFF. In DNA, the CDR3 is TGTGCCAGCAGCCAACAGGCGATTAATGAAAAACTGTTTTTT.

The V gene is TRBV6-1, the J gene TRBJ1-5; D is unresolved. V was trimmed by 1 base and J by 0 bases, leaving 13 bases between them. Germline V CDR1 and CDR2: MNHNS, SASEGT. CDR3 length: 17 amino acids. The CDR3 nucleotides read TGTGCCAGCAGTGAAGTCCGACACCTTTATAGCAATCAGCCCCAGCATTTT. Protein product: CASSEVRHLYSNQPQHF.

This clone was counted a single time. The chain employs TRBV7-2 and TRBJ1-2; TRBD1 matches 9 bases. Germline V lookup: CDR1 SGHTA, CDR2 FQGNSA. The V gene end was trimmed by 1 base and the J gene end by 8 bases; junction bases not matched to a gene: 8. The CDR3 is made up of 15 amino acids. CDR3 amino acids: CASSLVTGGDGGYTF. The CDR3, as DNA: TGTGCCAGCAGCTTAGTGACAGGGGGGGACGGCGGCTACACCTTC.

CDR3 DNA: TGTGCCATCGGGACTAGCGGGGGGACGAGACAAGAGACCCAGTACTTC. As protein: CAIGTSGGTRQETQYF. The chain carries TRBV10-3 and TRBJ2-5; 15 bases agree with TRBD2. Germline loops: CDR1 ENHRY, CDR2 SYGVKD. After removal of 8 bases from V and 2 bases from J, the junction contained 6 bases not matched to a gene. The CDR3 extends over 16 amino acids.

DNA of the CDR3: TGTGCCAGCAGCGTCGGGACAGGTGGAAATCAGCCCCAGCATTTT. This sequence encodes CASSVGTGGNQPQHF. The chain recombines TRBV27 with TRBJ1-5; TRBD1 agrees at 8 bases. Losses at the gene ends were 6 bases for V and 4 bases for J; bases not matched to a gene: 8. Germline CDR1 reads MNHEY; CDR2 reads SMNVEV (reference sequence). The CDR3 has 15 residues.